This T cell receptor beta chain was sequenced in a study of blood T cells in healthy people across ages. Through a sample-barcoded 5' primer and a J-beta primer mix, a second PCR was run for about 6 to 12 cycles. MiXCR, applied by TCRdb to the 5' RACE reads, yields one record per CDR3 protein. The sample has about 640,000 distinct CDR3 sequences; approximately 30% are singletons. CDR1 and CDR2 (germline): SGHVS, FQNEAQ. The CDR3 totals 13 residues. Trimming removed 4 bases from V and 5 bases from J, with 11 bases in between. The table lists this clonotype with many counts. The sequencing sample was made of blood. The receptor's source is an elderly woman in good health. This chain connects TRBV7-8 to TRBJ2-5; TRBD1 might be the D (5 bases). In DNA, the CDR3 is TGTGCCAGCAGCTCGAAGGGGTGGGAGACCCAGTACTTC. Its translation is CASSSKGWETQYF.